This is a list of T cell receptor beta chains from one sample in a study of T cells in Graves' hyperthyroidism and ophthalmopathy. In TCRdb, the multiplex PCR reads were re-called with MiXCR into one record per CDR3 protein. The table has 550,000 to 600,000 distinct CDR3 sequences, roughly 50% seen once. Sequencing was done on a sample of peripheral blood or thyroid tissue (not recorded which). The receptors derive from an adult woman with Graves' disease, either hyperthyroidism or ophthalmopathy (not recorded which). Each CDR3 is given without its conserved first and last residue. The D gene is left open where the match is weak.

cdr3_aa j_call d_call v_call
ASRSGTSETQY TRBJ2-5 - TRBV10-2
SARDSDQPQH TRBJ1-5 - TRBV20-1
ASSGSGTGGYT TRBJ1-2 TRBD1 TRBV9
ASSLTVAGHT TRBJ1-2 - TRBV7-8
ASRVPGKTNYGYT TRBJ1-2 - TRBV28
ASSQTTLISGNTIY TRBJ1-3 - TRBV9
ASSVKLAGLQETQY TRBJ2-5 - TRBV2
ASSLETGGDGYT TRBJ1-2 TRBD1 TRBV2
ASNREFSPLH TRBJ1-6 - TRBV27
SARSGTLGS TRBJ2-7 - TRBV20-1
AISSGQAYGYT TRBJ1-2 TRBD1 TRBV10-3
ASSHWTAMNTEAF TRBJ1-1 - TRBV4-3
ASSLVGGTGYEQY TRBJ2-7 - TRBV2
ASSQQTSGRFETQY TRBJ2-5 TRBD2 TRBV3-1
ASSQARGFGTEAF TRBJ1-1 - TRBV4-1
ASSGAETEAF TRBJ1-1 - TRBV5-1
ASSLRGYNYGYT TRBJ1-2 - TRBV6-2/TRBV6-3
ASPDNRPF TRBJ2-1 - TRBV7-9
ASSPWVGQETQY TRBJ2-5 - TRBV11-2
ASTHSFYGYT TRBJ1-2 - TRBV2
ASPQTGGVEETQY TRBJ2-5 - TRBV5-1
SAIPVSYEQY TRBJ2-7 - TRBV20-1
ASSLLLEDTGELF TRBJ2-2 - TRBV5-4
SYSTPGEGANVLT TRBJ2-6 - TRBV20-1
ASSLNSAGNTEAF TRBJ1-1 - TRBV11-2
SVAGDSRSYEQY TRBJ2-7 TRBD1 TRBV29-1
ASLFKGPLGNSPLH TRBJ1-6 - TRBV27
ASSLGPTSGDQETQY TRBJ2-5 TRBD2 TRBV9
ASSSDSSDYGYT TRBJ1-2 - TRBV7-9
ASSLGQGYIYTEAF TRBJ1-1 - TRBV7-2
ASSLGRQGNTEAF TRBJ1-1 - TRBV7-2
AISEEGFSNQPQH TRBJ1-5 - TRBV10-3
ASSQGRGGSYEQY TRBJ2-7 - TRBV11-2
ASSLGFRSAQPQH TRBJ1-5 - TRBV7-8
ATSDSRSSGANVLTFGAGELF TRBJ2-2 - TRBV24-1
ASSPESKETEAF TRBJ1-1 - TRBV7-8
ASWTGGRRAF TRBJ1-1 TRBD1 TRBV6-1
ASDGTSFESYGYT TRBJ1-2 - TRBV19
ASSLVGGMNTGELF TRBJ2-2 - TRBV7-8
ASSLAGGVTIY TRBJ1-3 - TRBV7-6
ASSLAGEPKLF TRBJ1-4 - TRBV7-9
ATADRFNEKLF TRBJ1-4 TRBD1 TRBV27